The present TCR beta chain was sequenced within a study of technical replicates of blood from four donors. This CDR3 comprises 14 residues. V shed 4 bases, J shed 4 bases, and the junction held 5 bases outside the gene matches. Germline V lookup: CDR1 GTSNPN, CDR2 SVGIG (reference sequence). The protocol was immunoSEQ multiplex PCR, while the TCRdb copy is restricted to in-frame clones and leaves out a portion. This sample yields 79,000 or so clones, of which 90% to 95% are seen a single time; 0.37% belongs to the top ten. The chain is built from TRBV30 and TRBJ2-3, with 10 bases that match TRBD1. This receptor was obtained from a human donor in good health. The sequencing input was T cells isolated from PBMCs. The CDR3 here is CAWTGTGVPDTQYF. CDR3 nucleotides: TGTGCCTGGACCGGGACAGGGGTTCCAGATACGCAGTATTTT.